The TCR beta chain under discussion was sequenced for a study of PD-L1 blockade in urothelial cancer. Time point indicated: pretreatment peripheral blood. The assay was immunoSEQ multiplex PCR, and TCRdb's table has in-frame clones only and misses some. The profile covers about 47,000 clones, with 70% to 90% appearing a single time and roughly 17% taken by the ten largest. The input for sequencing was PBMCs, taken around atezolizumab (anti-PD-L1) treatment. The origin of this receptor is a man in his 60s with urothelial cancer.

The CDR3 here is CASSLRGGLGNQPQHF. CDR3 DNA sequence: TGTGCCAGCAGCTTAAGGGGGGGGCTGGGGAATCAGCCCCAGCATTTT. This chain connects TRBV7-6 to TRBJ1-5, with D perhaps matching TRBD1 (6 bases). V lost 2 bases to trimming and J lost 4 bases, with 15 bases between them. This CDR3 has 16 residues. Germline V gene lookup returns CDR1 SGHVS and CDR2 FNYEAQ. Full variable domain (missing parts from reference TRBV7-6 and TRBJ1-5): GAGVSQSPRYKVTKRGQDVALRCDPISGHVSLYWYRQALGQGPEFLTYFNYEAQQDKSGLPNDRFSAERPEGSISTLTIQRTEQRDSAMYRCASSLRGGLGNQPQHFGDGTRLSIL.